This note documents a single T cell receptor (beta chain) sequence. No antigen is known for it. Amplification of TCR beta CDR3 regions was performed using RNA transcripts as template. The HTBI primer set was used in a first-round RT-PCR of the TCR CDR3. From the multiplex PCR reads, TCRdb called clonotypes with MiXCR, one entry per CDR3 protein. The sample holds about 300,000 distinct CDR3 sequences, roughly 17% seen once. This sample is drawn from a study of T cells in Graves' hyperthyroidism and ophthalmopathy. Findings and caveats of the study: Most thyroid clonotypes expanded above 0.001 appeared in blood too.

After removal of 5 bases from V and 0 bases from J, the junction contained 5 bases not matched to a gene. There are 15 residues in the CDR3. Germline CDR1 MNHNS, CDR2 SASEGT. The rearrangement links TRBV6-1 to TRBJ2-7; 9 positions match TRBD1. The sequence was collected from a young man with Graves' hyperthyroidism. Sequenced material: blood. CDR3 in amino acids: CASSKGQGRSYEQYF. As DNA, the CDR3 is TGTGCCAGCAGTAAAGGACAGGGGCGCTCCTACGAGCAGTACTTC.